These 23 T cell receptor beta chains were sequenced from one sample in a study of T cell responses to AZD1222 COVID-19 vaccine. Repertoires were generated with immunoSEQ multiplex PCR, while TCRdb's copy carries only in-frame clones and drops some. The sample holds about 160,000 clones, over 75% seen once. The source material was peripheral blood, sampled 28 days after the second AZD1222 dose. The receptor set was obtained from an adult who received the AZD1222 COVID-19 vaccine.

The gene calls are TRBV5-8 and TRBJ1-2; D gene uncertain. This CDR3 has 13 residues. Germline CDR1 and CDR2: SGHTS and YDEGEE. Trimming left V 1 base short and J 6 bases short, with 10 bases between. CDR3: CASSLRFSDGYTF. The CDR3 nucleotides read TGTGCCAGCAGCTTGAGGTTCTCGGATGGCTACACCTTC.

The CDR3 region has the DNA TGTGCCAGCTCCCGGGTTTTATACGGCTACACCTTC. This sequence encodes CASSRVLYGYTF. This chain connects TRBV5-6 to TRBJ1-2; D gene ambiguous. Between the trimmed V and J ends, which lost 7 bases and 8 bases, there was a span of 15 bases. Per germline, CDR1 SGHDT and CDR2 YYEEEE. This CDR3 region has 12 residues.

V and J are TRBV5-6 and TRBJ1-1; D perhaps matches TRBD1 (5 bases). The germline V gene encodes CDR1 SGHDT and CDR2 YYEEEE. Trimming took off 0 bases at V and 1 base at J, with 16 bases between the two ends. The CDR3 extends over 17 amino acids. The CDR3 here is CASSLGVGGIGNTEAFF. CDR3 nucleotides: TGTGCCAGCAGCTTGGGGGTCGGGGGGATAGGGAACACTGAAGCTTTCTTT.

The rearrangement uses TRBV5-1 and TRBJ1-2; the D is unclear. V was clipped by 3 bases and J by 3 bases, with 15 bases between them. The CDR3 is 15 residues long. The germline gives CDR1 SGHRS, CDR2 YFSETQ. The CDR3 DNA is TGCGCCAGCAGCTCCGACCCAAACCAACACTATGGCTACACCTTC. This sequence encodes CASSSDPNQHYGYTF.

CDR3 DNA: TGTGCCAGCTCGCCTATGGACAGGGTTCCGAACACTGAAGCTTTCTTT. The encoded protein is CASSPMDRVPNTEAFF. The J gene is TRBJ1-1, the V gene TRBV18; TRBD1 matches 8 bases. The CDR3 consists of 16 residues. V lost 6 bases to trimming and J lost 1 base; unmatched junction nucleotides: 10. The germline CDR1 and CDR2 sequences are KGHSH and LQKENI.

V is TRBV21-1 and J is TRBJ2-7; whether TRBD1, the table's D call, matches the DNA was not checked. TRBV21-1 is marked as a pseudogene. CDR3 length: 14 amino acids. CDR3 DNA: TGTGCCGGAGATTATTCCTCACCAGCGGGGACAGGGGACTTC. This codes for CAGDYSSPAGTGDF.

This rearrangement joins TRBV10-3 to TRBJ1-1, with 9 positions matching TRBD1. The CDR3 spans 13 residues. After removal of 7 bases from V and 5 bases from J, the junction contained 5 bases not matched to a gene. CDR1 ENHRY and CDR2 SYGVKD come from the germline V gene. The CDR3 loop reads CAITTGTGTEAFF. The DNA of the CDR3 is TGTGCCATCACAACCGGGACAGGGACTGAAGCTTTCTTT.

In its sample, this clone was seen a few times. The J gene is TRBJ1-1, the V gene TRBV10-3; D perhaps matches TRBD1 (6 bases). V gave up 11 bases and J gave up 1 base, with 14 bases separating them. The CDR3 runs 13 residues. CDR1 and CDR2 from the germline V gene are ENHRY and SYGVKD. CDR3 region: CAFRTEPNTEAFF. The CDR3 DNA is TGTGCCTTTAGGACAGAGCCGAACACTGAAGCTTTCTTT.

V gene TRBV6-2 or TRBV6-3 combines with J gene TRBJ1-1; D not certain. CDR1 is MNHEY and CDR2 is SVGEGT in the germline V gene. The CDR3 runs to 13 residues. Trimming shortened V by 2 bases and J by 7 bases, and 11 bases separated the two germline ends. The CDR3 DNA follows: TGTGCCAGCAGTTACCTCAATGCCGTTGAAGCTTTCTTT. Its protein product is CASSYLNAVEAFF.

The gene calls are TRBV9 and TRBJ2-1; D is unresolved. The CDR3 contains 14 residues. In germline, CDR1 is SGDLS, CDR2 YYNGEE. V lost 0 bases to trimming and J lost 5 bases, with 9 bases between them. CDR3 sequence (DNA): TGTGCCAGCAGCGTAGGTATATCTAACAATGAGCAGTTCTTC. Translation gives CASSVGISNNEQFF. The full variable domain, with the rest looked up from reference TRBV9 and TRBJ2-1, is DSGVTQTPKHLITATGQRVTLRCSPRSGDLSVYWYQQSLDQGLQFLIQYYNGEERAKGNILERFSAQQFPDLHSELNLSSLELGDSALYFCASSVGISNNEQFFGPGTRLTVL.

The rearrangement uses TRBV2 and TRBJ1-2; D might be TRBD1 (5 bases). Trimming removed 11 bases at V and 8 bases at J, with 24 bases between. This CDR3 is built from 14 residues. The germline V gene encodes CDR1 SNHLY and CDR2 FYNNEI. CDR3 nucleotides: TGTGCCTCAGGGTCCCTCCATAGCTTTAAAGGCTACACCTTC. Its translation is CASGSLHSFKGYTF.

V is TRBV19 and J is TRBJ2-1; 8 nucleotides line up with TRBD2. V dropped 5 bases and J dropped 15; count of bases not matched to a gene: 9. Germline assignment: CDR1 LNHDA and CDR2 SQIVND (reference sequence). The CDR3 is 12 amino acids. The CDR3 loop is CASSPQRGFGFF. The CDR3 coding sequence is TGTGCCAGTAGTCCGCAGCGGGGGTTTGGGTTCTTC.

This chain joins TRBV2 and TRBJ1-5; TRBD1 might be the D (6 bases). Germline V CDR1 and CDR2: SNHLY, FYNNEI. The CDR3 loop spans 17 amino acids. Trimming shortened V by 6 bases and J by 4 bases, and 22 bases separated the two germline ends. CDR3 protein: CASRPPNQQGANQPQHF. CDR3 coding DNA: TGTGCCAGCAGACCGCCAAACCAACAGGGAGCGAATCAGCCCCAGCATTTT. Full variable domain (rest looked up from reference TRBV2 and TRBJ1-5): EPEVTQTPSHQVTQMGQEVILRCVPISNHLYFYWYRQILGQKVEFLVSFYNNEISEKSEIFDDQFSVERPDGSNFTLKIRSTKLEDSAMYFCASRPPNQQGANQPQHFGDGTRLSIL.

J is TRBJ2-7 and V is TRBV29-1, with D hard to call. CDR3 size: 13 residues. Germline CDR1 SQVTM, CDR2 ANQGSEA. Trimming took off 4 bases at V and 1 base at J, with 11 bases between the two ends. The CDR3 DNA is TGCAGCGTTGGCCGCTCGCGATCCTACGAGCAGTACTTC. Encoded protein: CSVGRSRSYEQYF.

Of note for this clone: The sample has other DNA sequences that encode this CDR3 too. This chain links TRBV2 with TRBJ2-3; TRBD1 agrees at 9 bases. V trimming: 4 bases; J trimming: 1 base; junction bases outside the gene matches: 3. From germline, CDR1 is SNHLY and CDR2 FYNNEI. The CDR3 has 15 residues. The CDR3 DNA is TGTGCCAGCAGTGGTAGGACAGGGGGCACAGATACGCAGTATTTT. Protein sequence: CASSGRTGGTDTQYF.

This chain links TRBV5-8 with TRBJ1-1; D call uncertain. The CDR3 totals 12 residues. V was cut by 1 base and J by 4 bases, with 5 bases left in between. Germline loops: CDR1 SGHTS, CDR2 YDEGEE. CDR3 sequence reads: CASSLSRTEAFF. The CDR3 nucleotides read TGTGCCAGCAGCTTGTCCCGCACTGAAGCTTTCTTT.

This chain links TRBV4-2 with TRBJ1-1; D is unresolved. The CDR3 length is 14 residues. The V gene lost 2 bases and the J gene lost 1 base, with 8 bases spanning the gap. Germline V CDR1 and CDR2: LGHNA, YNFKEQ. The CDR3 bases are TGTGCCAGCAGCCAAAGACCGACGAACACTGAAGCTTTCTTT. It translates to CASSQRPTNTEAFF.

The CDR3 region has the DNA TGTGCCAGCAGCGTATGGGGGCTGTCCCGGGAGCTGTTTTTT. Encoded protein: CASSVWGLSRELFF. The chain has TRBV9 and TRBJ2-2; D may be TRBD1 (6 bases). V lost 1 base to trimming and J lost 9 bases, with 13 bases between them. Germline-derived CDR1 and CDR2 are SGDLS and YYNGEE. The CDR3 loop spans 14 amino acids.

This chain uses TRBV6-5 with TRBJ2-7, with a weak D call TRBD2 (5 bases). Looked up from germline, CDR1 is MNHEY and CDR2 is SVGAGI. V was trimmed by 6 bases and J by 4 bases, leaving 7 bases between them. The CDR3 contains 11 residues. CDR3 DNA sequence: TGTGCCAGCAGGGAGGAATACGAGCAGTACTTC. Translation gives CASREEYEQYF.

The rearrangement uses TRBV30 and TRBJ1-6; D remains ambiguous. Germline CDR1 is GTSNPN and CDR2 is SVGIG (reference sequence). Trimming took off 0 bases at V and 7 bases at J, with 7 bases between the two ends. This CDR3 is 13 amino acids long. The CDR3 here is CAWSVTGNSPLHF. In DNA, the CDR3 is TGTGCCTGGAGTGTCACCGGCAATTCACCCCTCCACTTT. The full variable domain, completed using reference TRBV30 and TRBJ1-6, is SQTIHQWPATLVQPVGSPLSLECTVEGTSNPNLYWYRQAAGRGLQLLFYSVGIGQISSEVPQNLSASRPQDRQFILSSKKLLLSDSGFYLCAWSVTGNSPLHFGNGTRLTVT.

V and J are TRBV7-2 and TRBJ2-7; 7 bases match TRBD1. Germline V gene lookup returns CDR1 SGHTA and CDR2 FQGNSA. CDR3 length: 14 residues. V gave up 4 bases and J gave up 4 bases; unmatched junction bases: 7. DNA of the CDR3: TGTGCCAGCAGCTCGAGACAGGGCAAGTACGAGCAGTACTTC. It specifies CASSSRQGKYEQYF. The complete variable domain, with remaining parts taken from reference TRBV7-2 and TRBJ2-7, reads GAGVSQSPSNKVTEKGKDVELRCDPISGHTALYWYRQSLGQGLEFLIYFQGNSAPDKSGLPSDRFSAERTGGSVSTLTIQRTQQEDSAVYLCASSSRQGKYEQYFGPGTRLTVT.

The V and J genes are TRBV4-3 and TRBJ2-7; 9 nucleotides line up with TRBD2. This CDR3 is built from 16 residues. Germline-derived CDR1 and CDR2 are LGHNA and YSLEER. V shed 4 bases, J shed 4 bases, and the junction held 11 bases outside the gene matches. CDR3 loop: CASSPASAGGQYEQYF. The CDR3 nucleotides read TGCGCCAGCAGCCCCGCATCTGCGGGGGGGCAATACGAGCAGTACTTC.

The chain carries TRBV11-1 and TRBJ1-1; D is possibly TRBD1 (5 bases). The CDR3 is 14 amino acids. Germline V gene data show CDR1 as SGHAT and CDR2 as FQDESV (reference sequence). V lost 3 bases to trimming and J lost 5 bases, with 13 bases between them. CDR3 DNA sequence: TGTGCCAGCAGCTTGGGGGGGGACGTGACTGAAGCTTTCTTT. Protein product: CASSLGGDVTEAFF.